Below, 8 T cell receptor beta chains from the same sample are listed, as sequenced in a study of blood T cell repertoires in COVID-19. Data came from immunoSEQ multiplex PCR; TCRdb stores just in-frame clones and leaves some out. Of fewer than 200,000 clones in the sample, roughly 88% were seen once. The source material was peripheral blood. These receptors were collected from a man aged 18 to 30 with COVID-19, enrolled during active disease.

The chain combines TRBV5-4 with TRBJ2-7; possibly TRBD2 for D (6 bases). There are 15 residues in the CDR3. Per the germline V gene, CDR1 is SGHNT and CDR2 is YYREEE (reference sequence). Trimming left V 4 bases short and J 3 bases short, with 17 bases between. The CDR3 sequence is CASSPAGFSVYEQYF. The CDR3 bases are TGTGCCAGCAGCCCCGCGGGGTTTTCAGTCTACGAGCAGTACTTC.

The CDR3 DNA reads as TGTGCCAGCAGCGTAGATAGCTCCGAGCAGTACTTC. This gives the protein CASSVDSSEQYF. The rearrangement joins TRBV9 to TRBJ2-7; D remains ambiguous. The CDR3 sequence is 12 residues long. Germline V gene sequence: CDR1 SGDLS, CDR2 YYNGEE. V gave up 0 bases and J gave up 6 bases, with 7 bases separating them.

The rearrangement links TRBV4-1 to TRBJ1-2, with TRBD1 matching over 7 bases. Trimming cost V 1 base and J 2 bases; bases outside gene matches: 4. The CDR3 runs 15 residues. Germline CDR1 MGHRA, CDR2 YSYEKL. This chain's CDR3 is CASSQAGGKNYGYTF. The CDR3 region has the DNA TGCGCCAGCAGCCAAGCAGGGGGTAAAAACTATGGCTACACCTTC.

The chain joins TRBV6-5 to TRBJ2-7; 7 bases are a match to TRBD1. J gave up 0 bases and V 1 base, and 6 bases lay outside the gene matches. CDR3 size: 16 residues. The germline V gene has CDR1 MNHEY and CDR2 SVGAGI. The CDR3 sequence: CASSYWNRDSSYEQYF. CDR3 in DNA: TGTGCCAGCAGTTACTGGAACCGGGACAGCTCCTACGAGCAGTACTTC.

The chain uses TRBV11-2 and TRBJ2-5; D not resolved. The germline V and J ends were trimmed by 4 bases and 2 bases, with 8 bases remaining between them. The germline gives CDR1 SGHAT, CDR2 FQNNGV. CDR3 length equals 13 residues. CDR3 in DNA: TGTGCCAGCAGCTCCGAGTTTCAAGAGACCCAGTACTTC. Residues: CASSSEFQETQYF.

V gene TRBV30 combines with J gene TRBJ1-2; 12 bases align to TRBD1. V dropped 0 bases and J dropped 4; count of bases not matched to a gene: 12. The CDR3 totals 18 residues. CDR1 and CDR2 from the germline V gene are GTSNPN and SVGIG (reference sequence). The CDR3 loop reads CAWSVAGTGGAFFYGYTF. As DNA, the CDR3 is TGTGCCTGGAGTGTAGCCGGGACAGGGGGCGCCTTCTTCTATGGCTACACCTTC.

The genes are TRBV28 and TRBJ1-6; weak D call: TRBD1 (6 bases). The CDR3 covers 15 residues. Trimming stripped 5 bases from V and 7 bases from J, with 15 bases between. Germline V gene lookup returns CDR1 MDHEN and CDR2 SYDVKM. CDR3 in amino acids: CASSTLAGANSPLHF. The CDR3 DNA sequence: TGTGCCAGCAGTACCTTAGCAGGGGCAAATTCACCCCTCCACTTT.

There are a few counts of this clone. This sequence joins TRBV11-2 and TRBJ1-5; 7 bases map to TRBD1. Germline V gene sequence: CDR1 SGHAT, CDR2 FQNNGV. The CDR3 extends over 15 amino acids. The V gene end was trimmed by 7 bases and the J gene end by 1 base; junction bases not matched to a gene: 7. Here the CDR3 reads CASTRQGLSNQPQHF. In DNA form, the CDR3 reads TGTGCCAGCACCCGACAGGGTTTAAGCAATCAGCCCCAGCATTTT.